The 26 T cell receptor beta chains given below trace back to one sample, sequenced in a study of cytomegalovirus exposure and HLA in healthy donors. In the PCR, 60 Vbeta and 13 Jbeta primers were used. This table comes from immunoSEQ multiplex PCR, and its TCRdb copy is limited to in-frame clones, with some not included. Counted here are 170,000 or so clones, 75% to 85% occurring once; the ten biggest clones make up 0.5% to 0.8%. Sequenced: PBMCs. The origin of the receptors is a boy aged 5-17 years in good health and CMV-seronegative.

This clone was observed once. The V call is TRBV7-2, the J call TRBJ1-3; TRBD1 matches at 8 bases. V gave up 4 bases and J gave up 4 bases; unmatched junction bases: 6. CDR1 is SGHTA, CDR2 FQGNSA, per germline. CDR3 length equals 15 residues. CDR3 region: CASSYRTGQGNTIYF. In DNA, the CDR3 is TGTGCCAGCAGCTACCGGACAGGGCAAGGAAACACCATATATTTT. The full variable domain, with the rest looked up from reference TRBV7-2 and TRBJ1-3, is GAGVSQSPSNKVTEKGKDVELRCDPISGHTALYWYRQSLGQGLEFLIYFQGNSAPDKSGLPSDRFSAERTGGSVSTLTIQRTQQEDSAVYLCASSYRTGQGNTIYFGEGSWLTVV.

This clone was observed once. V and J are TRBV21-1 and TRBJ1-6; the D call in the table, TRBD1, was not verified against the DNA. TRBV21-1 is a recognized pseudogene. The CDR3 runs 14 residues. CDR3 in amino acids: CASSKKWTNSPLHF. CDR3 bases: TGTGCCAGCAGCAAAAAATGGACAAATTCACCCCTCCACTTT.

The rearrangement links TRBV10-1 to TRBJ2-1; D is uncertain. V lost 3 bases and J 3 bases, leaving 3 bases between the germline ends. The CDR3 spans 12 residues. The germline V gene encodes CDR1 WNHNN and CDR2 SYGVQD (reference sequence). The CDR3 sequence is CASSDGYNEQFF. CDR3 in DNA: TGCGCCAGCAGTGACGGCTACAATGAGCAGTTCTTC.

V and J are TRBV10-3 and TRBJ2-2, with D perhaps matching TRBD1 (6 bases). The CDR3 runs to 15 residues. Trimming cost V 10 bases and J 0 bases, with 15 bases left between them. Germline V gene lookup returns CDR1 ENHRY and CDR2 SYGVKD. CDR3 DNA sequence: TGTGCCACTAAACCGGGACAAACGAACACCGGGGAGCTGTTTTTT. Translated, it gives CATKPGQTNTGELFF.

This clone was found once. The DNA of the CDR3 is TGTGCCATCAGTGAGTCCCCCGCGCAAGCCATGAACACTGAAGCTTTCTTT. It is translated as CAISESPAQAMNTEAFF. The chain has TRBV10-3 and TRBJ1-1; D call uncertain. Germline V CDR1 and CDR2: ENHRY, SYGVKD. V lost 0 bases, J lost 0 bases, and 14 bases lay in between. The CDR3 is 17 residues long.

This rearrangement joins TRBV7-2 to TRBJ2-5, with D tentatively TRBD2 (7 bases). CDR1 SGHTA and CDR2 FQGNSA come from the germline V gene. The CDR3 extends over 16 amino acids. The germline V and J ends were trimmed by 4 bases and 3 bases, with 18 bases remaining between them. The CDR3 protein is CASSSQRGGRKETQYF. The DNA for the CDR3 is TGTGCCAGCAGCTCCCAGAGGGGGGGCCGGAAAGAGACCCAGTACTTC.

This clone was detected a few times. CDR3 sequence reads: CSGKRTGPYPADTQYF. The CDR3 DNA reads as TGTTCCGGGAAGAGGACTGGGCCCTACCCCGCAGATACGCAGTATTTT. The gene calls are TRBV7-9 and TRBJ2-3; D might be TRBD2 (5 bases). Germline CDR1 SEHNR, CDR2 FQNEAQ (reference sequence). CDR3 size: 16 residues.

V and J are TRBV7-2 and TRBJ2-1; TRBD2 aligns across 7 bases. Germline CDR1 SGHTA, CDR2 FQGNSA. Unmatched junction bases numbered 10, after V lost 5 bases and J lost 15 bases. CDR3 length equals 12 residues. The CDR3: CASSAGTTDPFF. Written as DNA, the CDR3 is TGTGCCAGCAGCGCCGGGACTACCGATCCGTTCTTC.

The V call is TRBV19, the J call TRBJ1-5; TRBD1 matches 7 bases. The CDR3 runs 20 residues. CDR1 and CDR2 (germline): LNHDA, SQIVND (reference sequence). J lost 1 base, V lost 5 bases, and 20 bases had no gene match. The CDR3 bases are TGTGCCAGTAGTGTTTCACCGGGACAGTACAAATTGGGGAGCAATCAGCCCCAGCATTTT. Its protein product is CASSVSPGQYKLGSNQPQHF.

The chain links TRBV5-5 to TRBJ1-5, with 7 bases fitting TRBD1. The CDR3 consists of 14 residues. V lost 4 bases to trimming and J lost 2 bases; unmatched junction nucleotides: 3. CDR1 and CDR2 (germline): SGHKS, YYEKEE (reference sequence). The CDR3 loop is CASSLGTGNQPQHF. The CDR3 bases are TGTGCCAGCAGCCTCGGGACAGGCAATCAGCCCCAGCATTTT.

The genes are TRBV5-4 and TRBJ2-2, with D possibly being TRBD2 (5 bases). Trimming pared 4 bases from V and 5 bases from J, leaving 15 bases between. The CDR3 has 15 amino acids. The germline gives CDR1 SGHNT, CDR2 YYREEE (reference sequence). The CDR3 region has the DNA TGTGCCAGCAGCCCTACTAGAGGGCGGACCGGGGAGCTGTTTTTT. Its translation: CASSPTRGRTGELFF.

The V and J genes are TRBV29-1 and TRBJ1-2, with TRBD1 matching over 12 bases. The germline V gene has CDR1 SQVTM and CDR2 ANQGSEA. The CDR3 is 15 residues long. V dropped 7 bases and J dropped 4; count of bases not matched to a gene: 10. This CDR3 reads CSASGTGGAGYGYTF. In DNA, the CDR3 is TGCAGCGCGTCCGGGACAGGGGGCGCTGGCTATGGCTACACCTTC.

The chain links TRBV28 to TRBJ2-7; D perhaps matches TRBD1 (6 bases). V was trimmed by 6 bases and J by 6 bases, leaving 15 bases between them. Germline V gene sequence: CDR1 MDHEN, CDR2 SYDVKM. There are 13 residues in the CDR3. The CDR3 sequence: CASRKDRLVEQYF. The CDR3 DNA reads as TGTGCCAGCAGGAAAGACAGGTTGGTCGAGCAGTACTTC.

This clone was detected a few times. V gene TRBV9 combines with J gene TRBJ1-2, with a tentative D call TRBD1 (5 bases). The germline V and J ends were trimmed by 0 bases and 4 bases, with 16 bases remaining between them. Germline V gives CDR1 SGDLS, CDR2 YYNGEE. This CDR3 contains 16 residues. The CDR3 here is CASSVEAGSIGYGYTF. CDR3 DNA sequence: TGTGCCAGCAGCGTAGAGGCAGGGTCTATTGGCTATGGCTACACCTTC. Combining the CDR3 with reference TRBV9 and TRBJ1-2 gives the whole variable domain DSGVTQTPKHLITATGQRVTLRCSPRSGDLSVYWYQQSLDQGLQFLIQYYNGEERAKGNILERFSAQQFPDLHSELNLSSLELGDSALYFCASSVEAGSIGYGYTFGSGTRLTVV.

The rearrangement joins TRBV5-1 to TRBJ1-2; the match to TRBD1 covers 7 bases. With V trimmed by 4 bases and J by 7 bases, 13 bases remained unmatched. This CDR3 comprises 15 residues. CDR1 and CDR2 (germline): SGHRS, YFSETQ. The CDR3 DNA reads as TGCGCCAGCAGCGGCCAGACAGGGACTTCAGCTGGCTACACCTTC. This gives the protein CASSGQTGTSAGYTF.

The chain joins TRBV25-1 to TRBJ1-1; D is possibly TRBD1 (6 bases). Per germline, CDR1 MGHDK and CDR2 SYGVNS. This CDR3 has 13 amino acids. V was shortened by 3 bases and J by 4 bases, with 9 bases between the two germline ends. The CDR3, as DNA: TGTGCCAGCAGTGATCCAGGGGCCACTGAAGCTTTCTTT. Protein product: CASSDPGATEAFF.

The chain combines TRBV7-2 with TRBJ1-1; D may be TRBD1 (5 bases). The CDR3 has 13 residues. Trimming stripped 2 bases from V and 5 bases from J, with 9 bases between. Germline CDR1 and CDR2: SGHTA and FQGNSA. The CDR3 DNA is TGTGCCAGCAGCTTACAGGGTTGGACTGAAGCTTTCTTT. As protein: CASSLQGWTEAFF.

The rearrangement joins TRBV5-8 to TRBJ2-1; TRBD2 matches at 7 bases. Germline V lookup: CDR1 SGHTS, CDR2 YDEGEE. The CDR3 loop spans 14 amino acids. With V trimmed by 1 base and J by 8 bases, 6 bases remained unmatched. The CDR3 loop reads CASSLSAGVDEQFF. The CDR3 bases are TGTGCCAGCAGCTTGAGCGCGGGAGTCGATGAGCAGTTCTTC.

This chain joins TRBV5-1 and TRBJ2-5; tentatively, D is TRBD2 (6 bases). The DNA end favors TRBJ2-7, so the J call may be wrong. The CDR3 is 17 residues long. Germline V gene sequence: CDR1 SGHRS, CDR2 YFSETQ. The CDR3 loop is CASSLGTPLGRSYEQYF. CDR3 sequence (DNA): TGCGCCAGCAGCCTCGGGACTCCCCTCGGCAGGTCCTACGAGCAGTACTTC.

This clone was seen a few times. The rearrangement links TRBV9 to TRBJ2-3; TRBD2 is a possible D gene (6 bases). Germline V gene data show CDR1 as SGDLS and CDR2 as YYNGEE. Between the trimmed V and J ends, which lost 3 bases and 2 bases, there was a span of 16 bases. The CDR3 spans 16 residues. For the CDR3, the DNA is TGTGCCAGCAGCGCAGGACGGGGGAGCTCCACAGATACGCAGTATTTT. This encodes CASSAGRGSSTDTQYF.

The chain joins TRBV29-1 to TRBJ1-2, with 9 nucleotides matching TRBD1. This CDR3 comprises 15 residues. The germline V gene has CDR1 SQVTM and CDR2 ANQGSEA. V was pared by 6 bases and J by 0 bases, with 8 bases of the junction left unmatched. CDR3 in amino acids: CSVVDRGLPNYGYTF. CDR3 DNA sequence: TGCAGCGTGGTGGACAGGGGCCTTCCTAACTATGGCTACACCTTC.

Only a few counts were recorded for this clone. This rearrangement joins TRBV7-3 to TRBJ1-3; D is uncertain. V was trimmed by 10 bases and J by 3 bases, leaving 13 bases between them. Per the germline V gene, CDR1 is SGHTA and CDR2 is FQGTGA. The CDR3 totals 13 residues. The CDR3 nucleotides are TGTGCCACCCCGCGGGTTCGTGGAAACACCATATATTTT. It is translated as CATPRVRGNTIYF.

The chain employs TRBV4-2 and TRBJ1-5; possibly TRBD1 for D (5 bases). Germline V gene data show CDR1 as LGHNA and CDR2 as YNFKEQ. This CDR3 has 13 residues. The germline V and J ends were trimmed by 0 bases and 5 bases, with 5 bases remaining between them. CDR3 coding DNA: TGTGCCAGCAGCCAAGACAGGGATCAGCCCCAGCATTTT. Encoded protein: CASSQDRDQPQHF.

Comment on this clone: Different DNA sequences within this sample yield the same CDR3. CDR3 amino acids: CASSVTGSSYEQYF. The CDR3 region has the DNA TGTGCCAGCAGCGTCACAGGAAGCTCCTACGAGCAGTACTTC. The genes are TRBV9 and TRBJ2-7; tentative D call: TRBD1 (5 bases). Trimming stripped 2 bases from V and 0 bases from J, with 9 bases between. The CDR3 sequence is 14 residues long. Germline CDR1 reads SGDLS; CDR2 reads YYNGEE.

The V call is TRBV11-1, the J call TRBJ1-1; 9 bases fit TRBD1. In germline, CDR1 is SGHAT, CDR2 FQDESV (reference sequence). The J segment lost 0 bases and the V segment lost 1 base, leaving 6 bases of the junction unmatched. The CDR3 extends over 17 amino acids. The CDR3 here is CASSLENRGRMNTEAFF. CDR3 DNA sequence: TGTGCCAGCAGCTTAGAAAACAGGGGGCGGATGAACACTGAAGCTTTCTTT.

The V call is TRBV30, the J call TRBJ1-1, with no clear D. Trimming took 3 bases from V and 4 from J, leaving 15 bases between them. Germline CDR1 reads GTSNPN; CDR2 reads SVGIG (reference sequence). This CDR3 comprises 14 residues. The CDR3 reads CAWRPGGGGTEAFF. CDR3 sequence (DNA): TGTGCCTGGAGGCCGGGTGGAGGCGGCACTGAAGCTTTCTTT.